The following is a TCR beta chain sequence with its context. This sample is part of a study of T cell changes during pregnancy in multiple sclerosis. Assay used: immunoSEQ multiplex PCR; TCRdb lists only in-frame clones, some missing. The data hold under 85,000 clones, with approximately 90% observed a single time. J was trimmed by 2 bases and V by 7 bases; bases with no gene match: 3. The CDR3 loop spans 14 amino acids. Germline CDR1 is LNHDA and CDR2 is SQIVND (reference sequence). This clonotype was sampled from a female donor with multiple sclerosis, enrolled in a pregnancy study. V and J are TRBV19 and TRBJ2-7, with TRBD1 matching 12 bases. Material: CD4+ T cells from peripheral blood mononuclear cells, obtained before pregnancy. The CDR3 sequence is CASMGTGGPYEQYF. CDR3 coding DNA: TGTGCCAGTATGGGGACAGGGGGCCCCTACGAGCAGTACTTC.